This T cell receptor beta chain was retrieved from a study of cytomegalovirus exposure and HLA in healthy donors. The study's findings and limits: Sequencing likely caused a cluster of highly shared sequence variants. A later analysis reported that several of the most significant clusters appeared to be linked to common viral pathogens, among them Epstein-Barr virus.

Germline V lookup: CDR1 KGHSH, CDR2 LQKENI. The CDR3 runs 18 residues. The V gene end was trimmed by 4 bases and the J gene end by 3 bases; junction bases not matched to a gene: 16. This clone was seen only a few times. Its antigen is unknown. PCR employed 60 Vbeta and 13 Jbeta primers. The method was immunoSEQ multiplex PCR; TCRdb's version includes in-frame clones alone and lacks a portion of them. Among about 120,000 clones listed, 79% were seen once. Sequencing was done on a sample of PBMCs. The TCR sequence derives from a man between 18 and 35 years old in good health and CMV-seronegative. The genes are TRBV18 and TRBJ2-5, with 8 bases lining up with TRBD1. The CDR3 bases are TGTGCCAGCTCACTCCTATCCTCAACAGGGGGGTATGAAGAGACCCAGTACTTC. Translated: CASSLLSSTGGYEETQYF.